A selection of T cell receptor beta chains follows, all from one sample in a study of shared clonotypes between healthy human individuals. TCRdb's table, derived via immunoSEQ multiplex PCR, lists solely in-frame clones and lacks some. The sample carries about 2,500,000 clones, more than 90% recorded once. The specimen was naive CD4+ T cells sorted from blood. The receptors were sampled from a man younger than 35 in good health. CDR3s include the opening cysteine and the closing phenylalanine or tryptophan. Each record gives: D gene, clone size, V gene, J gene, CDR3 protein, CDR3 DNA. A D gene is named only where the DNA matches it firmly. Expanded clones get a size class; other rows say once, few or many, or leave the size out.

D gene: -
clone size: -
V gene: TRBV6-4
J gene: TRBJ1-6
CDR3 protein: CASSEFQGGNSPLHF
CDR3 DNA: TGTGCCAGCAGTGAATTTCAGGGAGGGAATTCACCCCTCCACTTT

D gene: TRBD1
clone size: -
V gene: TRBV6-5
J gene: TRBJ2-7
CDR3 protein: CASTGTGSYEQYF
CDR3 DNA: TGTGCCAGCACCGGGACAGGGTCGTACGAGCAGTACTTC

D gene: TRBD1
clone size: -
V gene: TRBV30
J gene: TRBJ1-6
CDR3 protein: CAWEAGTANNSPLHF
CDR3 DNA: TGTGCCTGGGAAGCCGGGACAGCAAATAATTCACCCCTCCACTTT

D gene: -
clone size: -
V gene: TRBV29-1
J gene: TRBJ2-3
CDR3 protein: CSVDRDTDTQYF
CDR3 DNA: TGCAGCGTTGACAGAGACACAGATACGCAGTATTTT

D gene: -
clone size: -
V gene: TRBV7-9
J gene: TRBJ1-4
CDR3 protein: CASSWTGGNEKLFF
CDR3 DNA: TGTGCCAGCAGCTGGACGGGGGGGAATGAAAAACTGTTTTTT

D gene: -
clone size: -
V gene: TRBV7-2
J gene: TRBJ1-3
CDR3 protein: CASSLVWVGNTIYF
CDR3 DNA: TGTGCCAGCAGCTTAGTGTGGGTCGGAAACACCATATATTTT

D gene: TRBD2
clone size: -
V gene: TRBV6-5
J gene: TRBJ2-3
CDR3 protein: CASSRAGGPADTQYF
CDR3 DNA: TGTGCCAGCAGTCGAGCGGGGGGGCCCGCAGATACGCAGTATTTT

D gene: TRBD1
clone size: -
V gene: TRBV5-1
J gene: TRBJ2-3
CDR3 protein: CASSWGPGQGDTQYF
CDR3 DNA: TGCGCCAGCAGCTGGGGACCGGGACAGGGGGATACGCAGTATTTT

D gene: -
clone size: -
V gene: TRBV27
J gene: TRBJ1-2
CDR3 protein: CASSFWAIGGYTF
CDR3 DNA: TGTGCCAGCAGTTTTTGGGCCATCGGGGGCTACACCTTC

D gene: TRBD1
clone size: -
V gene: TRBV6-5
J gene: TRBJ1-4
CDR3 protein: CASSGGRGQEKLFF
CDR3 DNA: TGTGCCAGCAGCGGAGGCAGGGGGCAGGAAAAACTGTTTTTT

D gene: TRBD1
clone size: -
V gene: TRBV5-1
J gene: TRBJ2-1
CDR3 protein: CASSLQGQGHNEQFF
CDR3 DNA: TGCGCCAGCAGCTTGCAGGGACAGGGCCACAATGAGCAGTTCTTC

D gene: -
clone size: once
V gene: TRBV5-1
J gene: TRBJ2-3
CDR3 protein: CASSLEGPGDTQYF
CDR3 DNA: TGCGCCAGCAGCTTGGAGGGTCCGGGAGATACGCAGTATTTT

D gene: -
clone size: -
V gene: TRBV5-4
J gene: TRBJ2-3
CDR3 protein: CASSFQGRDTQYF
CDR3 DNA: TGTGCCAGCAGCTTCCAAGGGCGGGATACGCAGTATTTT

D gene: TRBD2
clone size: -
V gene: TRBV6-6
J gene: TRBJ2-7
CDR3 protein: CASRGLAGGHYEQYF
CDR3 DNA: TGTGCCAGCAGGGGGCTAGCGGGAGGGCACTACGAGCAGTACTTC

D gene: -
clone size: -
V gene: TRBV10-3
J gene: TRBJ2-1
CDR3 protein: CAMKPGPGNEQFF
CDR3 DNA: TGTGCCATGAAACCGGGTCCAGGGAATGAGCAGTTCTTC

D gene: TRBD1
clone size: -
V gene: TRBV7-6
J gene: TRBJ2-4
CDR3 protein: CASRRTRDREVEIAKNIQYF
CDR3 DNA: TGTGCCAGCAGAAGAACTCGGGACAGGGAAGTCGAAATAGCCAAAAACATTCAGTACTTC

D gene: -
clone size: -
V gene: TRBV18
J gene: TRBJ2-5
CDR3 protein: CASSPQGPETQYF
CDR3 DNA: TGTGCCAGCTCACCACAGGGTCCAGAGACCCAGTACTTC

D gene: -
clone size: -
V gene: TRBV7-9
J gene: TRBJ2-7
CDR3 protein: CASTPIGVYEQYF
CDR3 DNA: TGTGCCAGCACTCCGATAGGGGTCTACGAGCAGTACTTC

D gene: -
clone size: -
V gene: TRBV27
J gene: TRBJ1-1
CDR3 protein: CASSPLQGKTFGAFF
CDR3 DNA: TGTGCCAGCAGTCCCCTTCAGGGGAAAACGTTTGGAGCTTTCTTT

D gene: -
clone size: -
V gene: TRBV5-1
J gene: TRBJ2-5
CDR3 protein: CASTPLGGQETQYF
CDR3 DNA: TGCGCCAGCACTCCTTTGGGGGGTCAGGAGACCCAGTACTTC

D gene: -
clone size: -
V gene: TRBV21-1
J gene: TRBJ1-2
CDR3 protein: CASSKHRVSSRLYGYTF
CDR3 DNA: TGTGCCAGCAGCAAACACCGCGTCTCCAGCCGGTTATATGGCTACACCTTC

D gene: TRBD1
clone size: -
V gene: TRBV15
J gene: TRBJ1-2
CDR3 protein: CATSRDRAPSYGYTF
CDR3 DNA: TGTGCCACCAGCAGGGACAGGGCTCCATCCTATGGCTACACCTTC

D gene: -
clone size: -
V gene: TRBV11-2
J gene: TRBJ2-5
CDR3 protein: CASSLDSRETQYF
CDR3 DNA: TGTGCCAGCAGCTTAGATAGTCGAGAGACCCAGTACTTC

D gene: -
clone size: -
V gene: TRBV19
J gene: TRBJ2-2
CDR3 protein: CASRPGLRTRGGSGELFF
CDR3 DNA: TGTGCCAGTAGACCCGGGCTACGTACGAGGGGAGGTAGCGGGGAGCTGTTTTTT

D gene: -
clone size: -
V gene: TRBV2
J gene: TRBJ1-1
CDR3 protein: CASSQKPPLWNTEAFF
CDR3 DNA: TGTGCCAGCAGCCAAAAACCCCCACTTTGGAACACTGAAGCTTTCTTT

D gene: -
clone size: -
V gene: TRBV30
J gene: TRBJ1-5
CDR3 protein: CAWNLQGGGNQPQHF
CDR3 DNA: TGTGCCTGGAACCTTCAAGGGGGGGGAAATCAGCCCCAGCATTTT

D gene: -
clone size: -
V gene: TRBV6-6
J gene: TRBJ2-7
CDR3 protein: CASSYRPDSSYEQYF
CDR3 DNA: TGTGCCAGCAGTTACCGTCCCGATAGCTCCTACGAGCAGTACTTC

D gene: -
clone size: once
V gene: TRBV6-6
J gene: TRBJ2-3
CDR3 protein: CASRRQGTDTQYF
CDR3 DNA: TGTGCCAGCCGGCGACAGGGCACAGATACGCAGTATTTT

D gene: -
clone size: -
V gene: TRBV19
J gene: TRBJ1-2
CDR3 protein: CAIHIGGYTF
CDR3 DNA: TGTGCCATCCACATAGGGGGCTACACCTTC

D gene: TRBD1
clone size: -
V gene: TRBV30
J gene: TRBJ1-1
CDR3 protein: CACGTGENTEAFF
CDR3 DNA: TGTGCCTGTGGTACAGGGGAGAACACTGAAGCTTTCTTT

D gene: -
clone size: -
V gene: TRBV5-5
J gene: TRBJ2-2
CDR3 protein: CASSLFPRELFF
CDR3 DNA: TGTGCCAGCAGCTTGTTCCCTAGGGAGCTGTTTTTT

D gene: -
clone size: -
V gene: TRBV6-5
J gene: TRBJ2-5
CDR3 protein: CASSREGGRQTQYF
CDR3 DNA: TGTGCCAGCAGTCGCGAGGGGGGTCGACAGACCCAGTACTTC

D gene: -
clone size: once
V gene: TRBV28
J gene: TRBJ1-4
CDR3 protein: CASSFRGRATNEKLFF
CDR3 DNA: TGTGCCAGCAGTTTTAGGGGTCGGGCAACTAATGAAAAACTGTTTTTT

D gene: TRBD2
clone size: -
V gene: TRBV7-9
J gene: TRBJ2-3
CDR3 protein: CASSMIAGVADTQYF
CDR3 DNA: TGTGCCAGCAGTATGATAGCGGGGGTGGCAGATACGCAGTATTTT

D gene: TRBD1
clone size: -
V gene: TRBV18
J gene: TRBJ2-2
CDR3 protein: CASSPPPGQGYTGELFF
CDR3 DNA: TGTGCCAGCTCACCACCTCCGGGACAGGGCTACACCGGGGAGCTGTTTTTT

D gene: TRBD2
clone size: -
V gene: TRBV28
J gene: TRBJ2-5
CDR3 protein: CASSTPGGVRETQYF
CDR3 DNA: TGTGCCAGCAGTACGCCCGGGGGGGTCAGGGAGACCCAGTACTTC

D gene: TRBD1
clone size: -
V gene: TRBV5-6
J gene: TRBJ1-4
CDR3 protein: CASSLGQGVLGLFF
CDR3 DNA: TGTGCCAGCAGCCTGGGACAGGGGGTTTTAGGGCTGTTTTTT

D gene: TRBD2
clone size: -
V gene: TRBV7-2
J gene: TRBJ2-1
CDR3 protein: CASSLVAGAGYNEQFF
CDR3 DNA: TGTGCCAGCAGCTTAGTAGCGGGGGCCGGCTACAATGAGCAGTTCTTC

D gene: TRBD2
clone size: -
V gene: TRBV7-2
J gene: TRBJ2-5
CDR3 protein: CASSLVRGTSANQETQYF
CDR3 DNA: TGTGCCAGCAGCTTAGTAAGGGGTACTAGCGCAAACCAAGAGACCCAGTACTTC

D gene: -
clone size: -
V gene: TRBV6-1
J gene: TRBJ1-3
CDR3 protein: CASSVDPGLGNTIYF
CDR3 DNA: TGTGCCAGCAGCGTAGACCCAGGGTTAGGAAACACCATATATTTT

D gene: TRBD2
clone size: -
V gene: TRBV5-1
J gene: TRBJ2-7
CDR3 protein: CASSLLTSSLGEQYF
CDR3 DNA: TGCGCCAGCAGCCTGTTGACTAGCTCGTTAGGGGAGCAGTACTTC

D gene: TRBD2
clone size: -
V gene: TRBV30
J gene: TRBJ2-7
CDR3 protein: CAWSHRGLAVEEQYF
CDR3 DNA: TGTGCCTGGAGCCACCGGGGACTAGCCGTAGAAGAGCAGTACTTC